A single count supports the clone carrying this T cell receptor beta chain. These data are taken from a study of cytomegalovirus exposure and HLA in healthy donors. The PCR used 60 Vbeta and 13 Jbeta primers. Profiling relied on immunoSEQ multiplex PCR, and the TCRdb table lists in-frame clones only, not all of them. In the table there are tens of thousands of clones, roughly 67% of which are singletons. The CDR3 extends over 12 amino acids. J was trimmed by 6 bases and V by 7 bases; bases with no gene match: 5. CDR1 and CDR2 from the germline V gene are SQVTM and ANQGSEA. Sample: PBMCs. This receptor was identified in a man in his forties or fifties in good health and CMV-seronegative. The chain combines TRBV29-1 with TRBJ2-2, with TRBD1 identical over 7 bases. The chain's CDR3 is CSARQGAGELFF. In nucleotides, the CDR3 is TGCAGCGCCCGACAGGGAGCCGGGGAGCTGTTTTTT.